The 3 T cell receptor beta chains below were found in one sample sequenced in a study of response to subunit inactivated influenza vaccine. TCRdb reprocessed the RT-PCR reads via MiXCR and lists one record per CDR3 protein. The repertoire has roughly 500,000 distinct CDR3 sequences, about 25% of them found once; the top ten carry 1.9%. The sample in question was CD4+ T cells sorted from PBMCs, obtained 4 to 6 days after vaccination. The receptors here all came from a man aged 45-65 years who received an inactivated influenza vaccine.

The rearrangement joins TRBV3-1 to TRBJ1-6; D unresolved. Looked up from germline, CDR1 is LGHDT and CDR2 is YNNKEL (reference sequence). Trimming left V 0 bases short and J 7 bases short, with 10 bases between. The CDR3 spans 15 residues. The CDR3 bases are TGTGCCAGCAGCCAAGAGCGGCTTACGAATTCACCCCTCCACTTT. Translation gives CASSQERLTNSPLHF.

This chain joins TRBV10-3 and TRBJ1-2; D is unclear. Trimming cost V 10 bases and J 2 bases, with 11 bases left between them. Germline V gene sequence: CDR1 ENHRY, CDR2 SYGVKD. The CDR3 extends over 12 amino acids. CDR3 nucleotide sequence: TGTGCCAGCAAAGGAGTGAACTATGGCTACACCTTC. It codes for CASKGVNYGYTF.

This clonotype has just a few counts. The chain links TRBV12-3 or TRBV12-4 to TRBJ1-2; D possibly corresponds to TRBD1 (5 bases). With 6 bases removed from V and 4 bases from J, the gap between germline ends came to 12 bases. The CDR3 spans 13 residues. The CDR3 here is CASSSDSLYGYTF. In nucleotides, the CDR3 is TGTGCCAGCAGCTCCGACAGCCTCTATGGCTACACCTTC.